One and the same sample provided the 20 T cell receptor beta chains below, sequenced in a study of T cells in women clearing cervical HPV infection. Repertoires were generated with immunoSEQ multiplex PCR, while TCRdb's copy carries only in-frame clones and drops some. The repertoire table contains about 30,000 clones. What was sequenced was blood buffy coat. Receptors were obtained from a woman aged 18 to 69 with a cervical HPV16 infection that either progressed to CIN3+ or cleared (not recorded which).

Comments on this clone: From the germline J gene comes the end of the CDR3, since the read stops 3 residues before it. The chain is built from TRBV5-1 and TRBJ2-5, with 8 bases lining up with TRBD1. J lost 2 bases, V lost 1 base, and 4 bases had no gene match. The CDR3 has 15 residues. Germline V gene lookup returns CDR1 SGHRS and CDR2 YFSETQ. The CDR3 DNA, read in part, is TGCGCCAGCAGCTTGCAGGGGGCGAATCAAGAGACC. Encoded protein: CASSLQGANQET. The CDR3, in full, reads CASSLQGANQETQYF.

To note about this clone: The CDR3 end lies 3 residues beyond the end of the read and is filled in from the germline J gene. The chain has TRBV15 and TRBJ1-5; unclear D gene. This CDR3 contains 12 residues. Germline V CDR1 and CDR2: LNHNV, YYDKDF (reference sequence). V shed 5 bases and J shed 5 bases, with 7 bases lying between them. The covered CDR3 bases are TGTGCCACCAGCGCGGATTATCAGCCC. It specifies CATSADYQP. The whole CDR3 is CATSADYQPQHF.

Comment on this clone: The sequence runs out 3 residues before the end of the CDR3; the remainder is reconstructed from the germline J gene. The chain uses TRBV11-3 and TRBJ2-5; D possibly corresponds to TRBD2 (6 bases). Trimming stripped 0 bases from V and 5 bases from J, with 13 bases between. The CDR3 length is 15 residues. The V gene's germline CDR1 is SGHNT and CDR2 YENEEA. The CDR3 bases that were read are TGTGCCAGCAGCTTAGACGGACTCGGAGGGGAGACC. Amino acid sequence: CASSLDGLGGET. The CDR3 reads in full as CASSLDGLGGETQYF. Filled out from reference TRBV11-3 and TRBJ2-5, the complete variable domain reads EAGVVQSPRYKIIEKKQPVAFWCNPISGHNTLYWYLQNLGQGPELLIRYENEEAVDDSQLPKDRFSAERLKGVDSTLKIQPAELGDSAVYLCASSLDGLGGETQYFGPGTRLLVL.

On this clone: Sequencing ends 3 residues short of the CDR3 end; the germline J gene provides the rest. The chain couples TRBV18 to TRBJ2-3, with 8 bases identical to TRBD1. Germline V gene lookup returns CDR1 KGHSH and CDR2 LQKENI. The CDR3 totals 15 residues. CDR3 bases read: TGTGCCAGCTCTCCCGGACAGGGACGAGGCCAGCCG. It encodes CASSPGQGRGQP. The CDR3 in its entirety is CASSPGQGRGQPQYF.

A note on this clone: The observed sequence ends 3 residues before the CDR3 terminus, with the missing tail filled in from the germline J gene. The rearrangement uses TRBV2 and TRBJ2-5; 9 bases are a match to TRBD2. The CDR3 consists of 16 residues. Per the germline V gene, CDR1 is SNHLY and CDR2 is FYNNEI. CDR3 DNA, as far as it was read: TGTGCCAGCAGATCGCCGGGTAGCGGGAGTGGGTATACC. Its translation is CASRSPGSGSGYT. The CDR3 as a whole reads CASRSPGSGSGYTQYF.

On this clone itself: The read falls 3 residues short of the CDR3 end, and the missing part is taken from the germline J gene. The genes are TRBV7-2 and TRBJ2-1, with a possible D match to TRBD2 (5 bases). Germline V lookup: CDR1 SGHTA, CDR2 FQGNSA. The CDR3 totals 14 residues. Trimming took 2 bases from V and 8 from J, leaving 13 bases between them. The chain's CDR3 is CASSLFAGPYEQFF. The DNA read from the CDR3 is TGTGCCAGCAGCTTATTTGCGGGCCCCTATGAG.

A remark on this clone: The read terminates 3 residues ahead of where the CDR3 ends, so the germline J gene completes it. The V call is TRBV2, the J call TRBJ1-5, with 7 nucleotides matching TRBD1. The J segment lost 3 bases and the V segment lost 7 bases, leaving 3 bases of the junction unmatched. CDR3 length equals 13 residues. Germline V lookup: CDR1 SNHLY, CDR2 FYNNEI. CDR3 DNA (partial): TGTGCCAGCAAAGGACAGGCCAATCAGCCC. It codes for CASKGQANQP. The CDR3 in its entirety is CASKGQANQPQHF.

As for this clone: The read falls 3 residues short of the CDR3 end, and the missing part is taken from the germline J gene. The J gene is TRBJ2-1, the V gene TRBV7-3; 7 bases are a match to TRBD1. The CDR3 is 15 residues long. Germline CDR1 SGHTA, CDR2 FQGTGA. V trimming: 5 bases; J trimming: 0 bases; junction bases outside the gene matches: 4. The CDR3: CASSLGQNSYNEQFF. The part of the CDR3 DNA that was read is TGTGCCAGCAGCCTGGGACAGAACTCCTACAATGAG.

About this clone itself: Read data end 3 residues before the CDR3 end; the end is taken from the germline J gene. The rearrangement joins TRBV18 to TRBJ1-2; 8 bases agree with TRBD1. CDR1 and CDR2 (germline): KGHSH, LQKENI. The CDR3 length is 15 residues. CDR3: CASSPNPGGAGGYTF. The DNA read from the CDR3 is TGTGCCAGCTCACCAAACCCAGGGGGCGCGGGCGGC.

Points on this clone: Read coverage stops 3 residues before the CDR3 terminus; the germline J gene supplies the remainder. The rearrangement uses TRBV5-1 and TRBJ2-1, with TRBD2 as a possible D gene (5 bases). Germline lookup yields CDR1 SGHRS and CDR2 YFSETQ. Trimming left V 5 bases short and J 5 bases short, with 17 bases between. The CDR3 has 15 amino acids. CDR3 DNA, as far as it was read: TGCGCCAGCAGACTCCAAGCGGAAGCCCACAATGAG. Its protein product is CASRLQAEAHNE. The whole CDR3 reads CASRLQAEAHNEQFF. The variable domain in full, completed from reference TRBV5-1 and TRBJ2-1, reads KAGVTQTPRYLIKTRGQQVTLSCSPISGHRSVSWYQQTPGQGLQFLFEYFSETQRNKGNFPGRFSGRQFSNSRSEMNVSTLELGDSALYLCASRLQAEAHNEQFFGPGTRLTVL.

In regard to this clone: Read data end 3 residues before the CDR3 end; the end is taken from the germline J gene. J is TRBJ1-4 and V is TRBV4-1; the D is unclear. This CDR3 is built from 15 residues. With 4 bases removed from V and 0 bases from J, the gap between germline ends came to 9 bases. Germline assignment: CDR1 MGHRA and CDR2 YSYEKL. Incomplete CDR3 DNA: TGCGCCAGCAGCCGCGTCAAGACAACTAATGAAAAA. This encodes CASSRVKTTNEK. The whole CDR3 region reads CASSRVKTTNEKLFF.

In the case of this clone: Sequencing ends 3 residues short of the CDR3 end; the germline J gene provides the rest. The chain has TRBV28 and TRBJ2-1; 8 positions match TRBD1. Germline V gene sequence: CDR1 MDHEN, CDR2 SYDVKM. The junction had 2 bases not matched to a gene; V was cut back by 5 bases and J by 5 bases. The CDR3 has 13 amino acids. The covered CDR3 bases are TGTGCCAGCAGTCAGGGACAGGACAATGAG. Translated: CASSQGQDNE. The entire CDR3 is CASSQGQDNEQFF.

As concerns this clone: The read halts 3 residues ahead of the CDR3 end, with the missing end drawn from the germline J gene. J is TRBJ2-3 and V is TRBV20-1; D unresolved. Looked up from germline, CDR1 is DFQATT and CDR2 is SNEGSKA (reference sequence). V was clipped by 5 bases and J by 7 bases, with 13 bases between them. CDR3 size: 12 residues. The sequenced CDR3 bases are TGCAGTGCTGTGCTCCAGGAGAATACG. Encoded protein: CSAVLQENT. The full-length CDR3 reads as CSAVLQENTQYF.

Regarding this clone: The read gets to within 3 residues of the CDR3 end, and the germline J gene fills in the rest. J is TRBJ2-2 and V is TRBV28, with 10 bases lining up with TRBD2. The CDR3 loop spans 15 amino acids. Trimming cost V 4 bases and J 1 base; bases outside gene matches: 0. Germline-derived CDR1 and CDR2 are MDHEN and SYDVKM. CDR3 region: CASSSSGRNTGELFF. The sequenced part of the CDR3 DNA is TGTGCCAGCAGTTCTAGCGGGAGGAACACCGGGGAG.

On this clone: The missing CDR3 end, 3 residues past where the read stops, is filled in from the germline J gene. The gene calls are TRBV18 and TRBJ2-1; no firm D call. Germline CDR1 KGHSH, CDR2 LQKENI. There are 11 residues in the CDR3. V was pared by 6 bases and J by 9 bases, with 9 bases between. The CDR3 protein is CASSLKGEQFF. CDR3 DNA, as far as it was read: TGTGCCAGCTCTCTTAAGGGTGAG.

Details on this clone: The missing CDR3 end, 3 residues past where the read stops, is filled in from the germline J gene. The V call is TRBV20-1, the J call TRBJ2-3, with 9 bases identical to TRBD1. This CDR3 is 16 amino acids long. V was clipped by 0 bases and J by 1 base; unmatched bases: 5. Germline V CDR1 and CDR2: DFQATT, SNEGSKA (reference sequence). CDR3 residues: CSARDPGDRGTDTQYF. Partial CDR3 DNA: TGCAGTGCTAGAGACCCAGGGGACAGGGGCACAGATACG.

As to this clone: The germline gene is not matched at one end of the junction; a read error may be the cause. The observed sequence ends 3 residues before the CDR3 terminus, with the missing tail filled in from the germline J gene. The sample holds other DNA sequences that translate to the same CDR3. This chain links TRBV14 with TRBJ1-1; 7 bases are shared with TRBD1. Germline CDR1 reads SGHDN; CDR2 reads FVKESK. There are 15 residues in the CDR3. The DNA read from the CDR3 is TGTGCAAGCAGCCATACGACAGGGTGGAACACTGAA. This encodes CASSHTTGWNTE. The CDR3 in its entirety is CASSHTTGWNTEAFF.

As to this clone: The DNA ends 3 residues before the CDR3 does, and the rest of the CDR3 is filled in from the germline J gene. The chain joins TRBV5-1 to TRBJ2-5, with 9 nucleotides matching TRBD2. The germline V gene has CDR1 SGHRS and CDR2 YFSETQ. CDR3 size: 17 residues. V shed 4 bases, J shed 7 bases, and the junction held 17 bases outside the gene matches. Incomplete CDR3 DNA: TGCGCCAGCAGCCCGGGGGGAGCGGGGGGCCTGGTTGCGACC. Encoded protein: CASSPGGAGGLVAT. The full-length CDR3 reads as CASSPGGAGGLVATQYF.

About this clone itself: The read is 3 residues too short to cover the CDR3 end, so that end is filled in from the germline J gene. The rearrangement links TRBV12-3 or TRBV12-4 to TRBJ2-1; D unclear. The V gene lost 6 bases and the J gene lost 2 bases, with 17 bases spanning the gap. This CDR3 is built from 16 residues. The DNA read from the CDR3 is TGTGCCAGCAGCCTAACGGAGCGCCATCCCTACAATGAG. Amino acids: CASSLTERHPYNE. The whole CDR3 sequence reads CASSLTERHPYNEQFF.

As to this clone: The read is 3 residues too short to cover the CDR3 end, so that end is filled in from the germline J gene. The rearrangement joins TRBV20-1 to TRBJ2-3; D may be TRBD1 (6 bases). This CDR3 spans 13 amino acids. Germline loops: CDR1 DFQATT, CDR2 SNEGSKA (reference sequence). V lost 3 bases and J lost 6, with 13 bases in between. The CDR3 bases that were read are TGCAGTGCTAGTTTACTCACAGGGGATACG. Translated: CSASLLTGDT. The entire CDR3 protein reads CSASLLTGDTQYF.